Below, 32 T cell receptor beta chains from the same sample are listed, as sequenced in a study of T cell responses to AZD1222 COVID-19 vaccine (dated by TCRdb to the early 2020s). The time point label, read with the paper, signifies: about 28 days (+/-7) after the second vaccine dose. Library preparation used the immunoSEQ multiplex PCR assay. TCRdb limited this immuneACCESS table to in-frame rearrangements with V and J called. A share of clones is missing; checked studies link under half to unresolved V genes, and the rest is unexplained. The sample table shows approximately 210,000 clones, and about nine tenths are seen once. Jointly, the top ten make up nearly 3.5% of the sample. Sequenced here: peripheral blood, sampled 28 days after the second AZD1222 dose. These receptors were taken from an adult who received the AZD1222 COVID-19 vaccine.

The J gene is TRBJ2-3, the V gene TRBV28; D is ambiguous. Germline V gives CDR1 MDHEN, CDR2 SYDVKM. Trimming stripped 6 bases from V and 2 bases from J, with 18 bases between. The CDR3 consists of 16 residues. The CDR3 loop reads CASSSARADVTDTQYF. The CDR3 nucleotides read TGTGCCAGCAGCTCGGCTCGGGCGGATGTCACAGATACGCAGTATTTT.

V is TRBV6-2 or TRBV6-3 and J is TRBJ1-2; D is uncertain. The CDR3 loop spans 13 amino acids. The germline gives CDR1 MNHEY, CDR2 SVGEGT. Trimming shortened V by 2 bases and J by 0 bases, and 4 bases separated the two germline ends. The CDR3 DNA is TGTGCCAGCAGTTACAAGGCTAACTATGGCTACACCTTC. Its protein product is CASSYKANYGYTF.

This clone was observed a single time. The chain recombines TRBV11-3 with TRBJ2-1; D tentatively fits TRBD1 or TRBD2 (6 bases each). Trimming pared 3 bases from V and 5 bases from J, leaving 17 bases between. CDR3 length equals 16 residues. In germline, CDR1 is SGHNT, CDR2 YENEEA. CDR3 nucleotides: TGTGCCAGCAGCTTCACCCTGGGGGGACACAACAATGAGCAGTTCTTC. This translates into CASSFTLGGHNNEQFF.

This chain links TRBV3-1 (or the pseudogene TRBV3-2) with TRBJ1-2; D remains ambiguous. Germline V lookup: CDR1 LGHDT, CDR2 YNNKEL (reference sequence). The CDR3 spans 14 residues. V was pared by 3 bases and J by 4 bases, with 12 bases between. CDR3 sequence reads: CASSHGPARYGYTF. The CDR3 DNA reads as TGTGCCAGCAGCCACGGACCCGCGCGCTATGGCTACACCTTC.

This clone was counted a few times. The CDR3 loop reads CASSPPGLGNTIYF. As DNA, the CDR3 is TGTGCCAGCTCACCCCCGGGGCTTGGAAACACCATATATTTT. The chain has TRBV18 and TRBJ1-3, with D possibly being TRBD1 (5 bases). This CDR3 region has 14 residues. Trimming removed 3 bases from V and 3 bases from J, with 9 bases in between. Germline CDR1 and CDR2: KGHSH and LQKENI.

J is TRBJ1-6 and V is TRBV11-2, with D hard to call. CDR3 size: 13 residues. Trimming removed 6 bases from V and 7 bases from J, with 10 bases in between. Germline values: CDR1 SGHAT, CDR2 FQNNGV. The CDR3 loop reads CASRRANNSPLHF. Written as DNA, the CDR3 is TGTGCCAGCAGGAGAGCAAACAATTCACCCCTCCACTTT. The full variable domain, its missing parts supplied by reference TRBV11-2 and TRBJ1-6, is EAGVAQSPRYKIIEKRQSVAFWCNPISGHATLYWYQQILGQGPKLLIQFQNNGVVDDSQLPKDRFSAERLKGVDSTLKIQPAKLEDSAVYLCASRRANNSPLHFGNGTRLTVT.

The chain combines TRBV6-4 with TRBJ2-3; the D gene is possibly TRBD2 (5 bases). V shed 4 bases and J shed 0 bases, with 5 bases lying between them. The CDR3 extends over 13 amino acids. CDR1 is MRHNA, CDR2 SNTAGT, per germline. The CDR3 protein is CASSAGSTDTQYF. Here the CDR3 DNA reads TGTGCCAGCAGTGCGGGGAGCACAGATACGCAGTATTTT.

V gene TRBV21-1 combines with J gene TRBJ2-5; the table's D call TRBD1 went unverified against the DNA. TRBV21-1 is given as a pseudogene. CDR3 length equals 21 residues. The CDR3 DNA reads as TGTGCCAGCAGCAAAAGGCCACTTAACATCCCTGGCCGGGACAATAAAGAGACCCAGTACTTC. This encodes CASSKRPLNIPGRDNKETQYF.

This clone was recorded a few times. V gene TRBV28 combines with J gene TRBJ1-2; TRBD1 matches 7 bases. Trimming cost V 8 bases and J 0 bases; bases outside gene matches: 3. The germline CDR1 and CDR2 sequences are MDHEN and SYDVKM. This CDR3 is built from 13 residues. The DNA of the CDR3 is TGTGCCAGCCAGGGGGGGTCTAACTATGGCTACACCTTC. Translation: CASQGGSNYGYTF.

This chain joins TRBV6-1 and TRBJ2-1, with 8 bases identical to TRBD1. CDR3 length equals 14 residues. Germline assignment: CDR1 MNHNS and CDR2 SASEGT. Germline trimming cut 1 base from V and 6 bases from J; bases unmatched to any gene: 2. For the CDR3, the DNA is TGTGCCAGCAGTGAAGGGACAGGGCGCAATGAGCAGTTCTTC. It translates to CASSEGTGRNEQFF.

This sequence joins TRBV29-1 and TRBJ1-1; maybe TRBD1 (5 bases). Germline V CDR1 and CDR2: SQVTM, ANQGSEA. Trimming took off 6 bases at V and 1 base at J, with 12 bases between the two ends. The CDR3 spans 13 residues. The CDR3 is CSVAQTGNTEAFF. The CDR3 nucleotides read TGCAGCGTCGCACAAACAGGGAACACTGAAGCTTTCTTT.

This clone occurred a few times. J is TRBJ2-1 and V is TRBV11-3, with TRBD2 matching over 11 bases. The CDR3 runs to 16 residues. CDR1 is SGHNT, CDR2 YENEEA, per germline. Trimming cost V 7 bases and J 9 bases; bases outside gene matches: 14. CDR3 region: CASTQSHSGRAGEQFF. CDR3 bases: TGTGCCAGCACCCAATCCCATAGCGGGAGGGCCGGTGAGCAGTTCTTC.

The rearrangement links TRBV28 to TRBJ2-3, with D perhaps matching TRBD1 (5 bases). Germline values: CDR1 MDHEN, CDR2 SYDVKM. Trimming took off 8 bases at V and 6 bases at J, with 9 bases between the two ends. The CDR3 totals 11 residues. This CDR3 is CASQNRDTQYF. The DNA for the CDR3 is TGTGCCAGCCAGAACAGGGATACGCAGTATTTT.

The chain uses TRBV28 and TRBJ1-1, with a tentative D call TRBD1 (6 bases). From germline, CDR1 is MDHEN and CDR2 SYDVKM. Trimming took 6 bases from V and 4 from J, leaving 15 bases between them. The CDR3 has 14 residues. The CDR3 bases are TGTGCCAGCAGACCTGGGGGCTCAAGCACTGAAGCTTTCTTT. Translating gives CASRPGGSSTEAFF.

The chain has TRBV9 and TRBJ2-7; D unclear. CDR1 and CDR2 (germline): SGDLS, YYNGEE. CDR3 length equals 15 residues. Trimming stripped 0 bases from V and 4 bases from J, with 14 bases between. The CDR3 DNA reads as TGTGCCAGCAGCGTAGTCCACTTTCTACGTTACGAGCAGTACTTC. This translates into CASSVVHFLRYEQYF. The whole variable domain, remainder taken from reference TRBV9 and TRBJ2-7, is DSGVTQTPKHLITATGQRVTLRCSPRSGDLSVYWYQQSLDQGLQFLIQYYNGEERAKGNILERFSAQQFPDLHSELNLSSLELGDSALYFCASSVVHFLRYEQYFGPGTRLTVT.

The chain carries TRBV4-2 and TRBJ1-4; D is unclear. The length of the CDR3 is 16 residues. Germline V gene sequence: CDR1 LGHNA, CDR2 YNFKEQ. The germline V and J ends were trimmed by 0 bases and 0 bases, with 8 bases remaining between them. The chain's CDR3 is CASSQDATATNEKLFF. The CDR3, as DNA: TGTGCCAGCAGCCAAGATGCCACAGCAACTAATGAAAAACTGTTTTTT.

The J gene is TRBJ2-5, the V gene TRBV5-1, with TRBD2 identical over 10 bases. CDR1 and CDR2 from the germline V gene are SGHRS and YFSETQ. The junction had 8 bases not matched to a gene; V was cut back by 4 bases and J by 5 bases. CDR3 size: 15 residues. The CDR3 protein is CASSGLAGVAETQYF. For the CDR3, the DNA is TGCGCCAGCAGCGGCCTAGCGGGAGTTGCCGAGACCCAGTACTTC.

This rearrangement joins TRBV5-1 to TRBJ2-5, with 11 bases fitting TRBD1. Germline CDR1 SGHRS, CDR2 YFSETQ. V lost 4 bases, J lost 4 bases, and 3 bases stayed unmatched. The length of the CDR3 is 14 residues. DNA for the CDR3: TGCGCCAGCAGCCCGGACAGGGGGCGAGAGACCCAGTACTTC. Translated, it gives CASSPDRGRETQYF.

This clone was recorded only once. The chain's CDR3 is CASSPSPSEQYF. CDR3 in DNA: TGTGCCAGCAGCCCCTCCCCGTCCGAGCAGTACTTC. The chain links TRBV28 to TRBJ2-7; no clear D. In germline, CDR1 is MDHEN, CDR2 SYDVKM. The CDR3 extends over 12 amino acids. With 6 bases removed from V and 6 bases from J, the gap between germline ends came to 12 bases.

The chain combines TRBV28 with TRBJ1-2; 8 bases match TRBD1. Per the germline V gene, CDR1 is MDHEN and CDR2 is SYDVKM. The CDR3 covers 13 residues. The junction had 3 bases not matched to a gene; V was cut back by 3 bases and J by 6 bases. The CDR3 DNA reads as TGTGCCAGCAGTTTCCGGACAGGGCATGGCTACACCTTC. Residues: CASSFRTGHGYTF.

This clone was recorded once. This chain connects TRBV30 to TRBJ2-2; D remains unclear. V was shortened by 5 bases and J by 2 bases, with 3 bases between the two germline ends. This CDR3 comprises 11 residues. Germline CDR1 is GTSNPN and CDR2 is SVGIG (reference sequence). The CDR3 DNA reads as TGTGCCTGGGGTAACACCGGGGAGCTGTTTTTT. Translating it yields CAWGNTGELFF.

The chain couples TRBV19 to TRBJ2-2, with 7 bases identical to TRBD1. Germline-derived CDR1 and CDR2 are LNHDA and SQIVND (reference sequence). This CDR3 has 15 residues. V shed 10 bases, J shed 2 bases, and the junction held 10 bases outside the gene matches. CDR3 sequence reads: CATTHRDRNTGELFF. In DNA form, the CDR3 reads TGTGCCACCACTCACCGGGACAGAAACACCGGGGAGCTGTTTTTT.

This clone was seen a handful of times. The CDR3, as DNA: TGTGCCAGCAGTTTATGGGGCAGGGGCCAGGAAAAACTGTTTTTT. Residues: CASSLWGRGQEKLFF. The rearrangement uses TRBV28 and TRBJ1-4; tentative D call: TRBD1 (6 bases). Germline-derived CDR1 and CDR2 are MDHEN and SYDVKM. Trimming took off 0 bases at V and 8 bases at J, with 13 bases between the two ends. The CDR3 has 15 amino acids.

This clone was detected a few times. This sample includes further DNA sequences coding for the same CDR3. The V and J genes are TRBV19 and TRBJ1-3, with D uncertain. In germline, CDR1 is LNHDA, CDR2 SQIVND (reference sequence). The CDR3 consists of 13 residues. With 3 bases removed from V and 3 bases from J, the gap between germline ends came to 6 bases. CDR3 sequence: CASSIPSGNTIYF. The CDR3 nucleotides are TGTGCCAGTAGTATCCCCAGTGGAAACACCATATATTTT.

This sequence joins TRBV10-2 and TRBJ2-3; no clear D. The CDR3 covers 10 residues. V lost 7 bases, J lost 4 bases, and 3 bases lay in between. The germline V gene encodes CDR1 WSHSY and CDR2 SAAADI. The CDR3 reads CASKADTQYF. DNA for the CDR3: TGCGCCAGCAAGGCAGATACGCAGTATTTT.

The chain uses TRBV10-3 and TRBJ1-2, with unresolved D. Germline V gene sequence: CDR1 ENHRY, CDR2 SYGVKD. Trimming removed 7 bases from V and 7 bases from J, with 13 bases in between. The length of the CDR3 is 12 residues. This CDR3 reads CAINRPGRGYTF. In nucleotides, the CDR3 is TGTGCCATCAACCGTCCCGGGCGTGGCTACACCTTC.

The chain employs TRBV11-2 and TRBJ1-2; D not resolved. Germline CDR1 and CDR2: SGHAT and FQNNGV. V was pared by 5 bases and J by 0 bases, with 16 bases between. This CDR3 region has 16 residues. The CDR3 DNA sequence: TGTGCCAGCAGCACCCCCGGACGGGGTCCTAACTATGGCTACACCTTC. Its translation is CASSTPGRGPNYGYTF.

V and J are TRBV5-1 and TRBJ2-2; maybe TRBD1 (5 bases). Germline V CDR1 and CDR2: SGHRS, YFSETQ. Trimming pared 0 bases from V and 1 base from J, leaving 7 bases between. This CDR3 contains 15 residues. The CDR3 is CASSLEGVNTGELFF. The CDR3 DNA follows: TGCGCCAGCAGCTTGGAAGGGGTGAACACCGGGGAGCTGTTTTTT. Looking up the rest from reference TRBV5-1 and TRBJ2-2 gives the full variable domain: KAGVTQTPRYLIKTRGQQVTLSCSPISGHRSVSWYQQTPGQGLQFLFEYFSETQRNKGNFPGRFSGRQFSNSRSEMNVSTLELGDSALYLCASSLEGVNTGELFFGEGSRLTVL.

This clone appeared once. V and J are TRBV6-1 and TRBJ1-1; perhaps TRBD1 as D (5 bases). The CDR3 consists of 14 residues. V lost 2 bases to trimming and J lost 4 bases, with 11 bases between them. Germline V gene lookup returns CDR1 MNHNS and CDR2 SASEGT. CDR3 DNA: TGTGCCAGCAGTGAACTAGGGGCGCTCACTGAAGCTTTCTTT. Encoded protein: CASSELGALTEAFF.

The CDR3 DNA reads TGTGCCAGCATTGCAGGGGGCGTTAGTGGCTACACCTTC. Its protein product is CASIAGGVSGYTF. This chain joins TRBV28 and TRBJ1-2; TRBD1 aligns across 8 bases. J was trimmed by 7 bases and V by 7 bases; bases with no gene match: 8. CDR3 length: 13 amino acids. Looked up from germline, CDR1 is MDHEN and CDR2 is SYDVKM.

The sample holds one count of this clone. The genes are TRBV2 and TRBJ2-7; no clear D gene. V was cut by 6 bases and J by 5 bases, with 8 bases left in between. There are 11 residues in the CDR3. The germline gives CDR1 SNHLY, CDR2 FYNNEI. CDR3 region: CASSAYNEQYF. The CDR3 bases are TGTGCCAGCAGCGCCTACAACGAGCAGTACTTC. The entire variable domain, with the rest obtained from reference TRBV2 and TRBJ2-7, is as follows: EPEVTQTPSHQVTQMGQEVILRCVPISNHLYFYWYRQILGQKVEFLVSFYNNEISEKSEIFDDQFSVERPDGSNFTLKIRSTKLEDSAMYFCASSAYNEQYFGPGTRLTVT.

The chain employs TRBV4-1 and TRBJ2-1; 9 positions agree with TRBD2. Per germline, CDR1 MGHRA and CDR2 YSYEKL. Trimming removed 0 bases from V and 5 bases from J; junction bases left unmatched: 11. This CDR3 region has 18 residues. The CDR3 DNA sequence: TGCGCCAGCAGCCAAGAAGGTGCTAGCGGGAAGATAAACAATGAGCAGTTCTTC. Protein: CASSQEGASGKINNEQFF.